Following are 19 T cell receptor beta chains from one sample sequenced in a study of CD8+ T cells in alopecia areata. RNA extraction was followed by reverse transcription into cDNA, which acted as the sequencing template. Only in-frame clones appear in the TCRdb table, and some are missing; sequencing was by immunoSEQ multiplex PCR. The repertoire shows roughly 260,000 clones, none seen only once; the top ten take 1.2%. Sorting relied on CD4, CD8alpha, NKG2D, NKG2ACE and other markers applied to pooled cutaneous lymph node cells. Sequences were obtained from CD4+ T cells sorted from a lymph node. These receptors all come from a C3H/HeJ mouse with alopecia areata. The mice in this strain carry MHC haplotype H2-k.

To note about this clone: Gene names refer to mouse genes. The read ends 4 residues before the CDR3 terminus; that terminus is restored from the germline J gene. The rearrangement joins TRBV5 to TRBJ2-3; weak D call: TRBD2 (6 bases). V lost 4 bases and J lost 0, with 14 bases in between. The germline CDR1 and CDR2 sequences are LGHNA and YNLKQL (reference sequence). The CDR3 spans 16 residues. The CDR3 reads CASSPLGGSSAETLYF. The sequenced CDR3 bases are TGTGCCAGCAGCCCCCTCGGGGGGAGTAGTGCAGAA.

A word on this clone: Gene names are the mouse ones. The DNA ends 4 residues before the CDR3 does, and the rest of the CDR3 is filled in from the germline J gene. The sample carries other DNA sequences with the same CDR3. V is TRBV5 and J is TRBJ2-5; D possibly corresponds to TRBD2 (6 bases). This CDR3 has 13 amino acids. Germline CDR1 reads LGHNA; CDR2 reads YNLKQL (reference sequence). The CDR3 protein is CASSQGGEDTQYF. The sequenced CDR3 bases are TGTGCCAGCAGCCAAGGGGGGGAAGAC.

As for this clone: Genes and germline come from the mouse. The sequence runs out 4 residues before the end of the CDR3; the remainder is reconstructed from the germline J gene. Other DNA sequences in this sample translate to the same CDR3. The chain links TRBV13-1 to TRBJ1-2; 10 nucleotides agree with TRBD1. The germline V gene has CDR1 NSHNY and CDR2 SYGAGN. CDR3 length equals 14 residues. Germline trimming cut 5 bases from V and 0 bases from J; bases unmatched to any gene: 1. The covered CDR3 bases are TGTGCCAGCAGGGGACAGGGGTCAAACTCC. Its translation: CASRGQGSNS. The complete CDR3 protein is CASRGQGSNSDYTF.

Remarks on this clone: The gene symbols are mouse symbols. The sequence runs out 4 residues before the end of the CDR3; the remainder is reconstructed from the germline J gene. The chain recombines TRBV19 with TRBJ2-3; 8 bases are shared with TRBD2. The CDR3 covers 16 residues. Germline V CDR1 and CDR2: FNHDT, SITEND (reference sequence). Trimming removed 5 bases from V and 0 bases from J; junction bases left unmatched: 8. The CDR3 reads CASSTVGGSSAETLYF. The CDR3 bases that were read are TGTGCCAGCAGCACAGTGGGGGGGAGTAGTGCAGAA.

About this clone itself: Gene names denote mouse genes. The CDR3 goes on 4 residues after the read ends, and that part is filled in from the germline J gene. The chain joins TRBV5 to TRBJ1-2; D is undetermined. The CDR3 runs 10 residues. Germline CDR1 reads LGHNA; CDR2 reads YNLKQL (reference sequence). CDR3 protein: CASSQDDYTF. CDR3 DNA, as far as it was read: TGTGCCAGCAGCCAGGAC.

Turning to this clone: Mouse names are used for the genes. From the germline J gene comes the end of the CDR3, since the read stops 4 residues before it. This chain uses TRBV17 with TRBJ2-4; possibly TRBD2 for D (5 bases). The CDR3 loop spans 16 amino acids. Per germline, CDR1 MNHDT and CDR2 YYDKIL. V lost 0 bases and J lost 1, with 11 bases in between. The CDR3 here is CASSRDGWGGQNTLYF. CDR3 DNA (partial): TGTGCTAGCAGTAGAGATGGGTGGGGAGGTCAAAAC.

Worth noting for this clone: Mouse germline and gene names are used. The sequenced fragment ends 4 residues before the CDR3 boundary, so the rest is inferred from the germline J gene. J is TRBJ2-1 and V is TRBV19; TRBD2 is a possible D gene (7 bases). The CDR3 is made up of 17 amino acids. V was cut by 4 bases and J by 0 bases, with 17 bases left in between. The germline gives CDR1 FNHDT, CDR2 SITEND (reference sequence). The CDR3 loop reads CASSLGGPDSNYAEQFF. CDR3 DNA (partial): TGTGCCAGCAGTCTTGGGGGGCCCGACTCTAACTATGCT. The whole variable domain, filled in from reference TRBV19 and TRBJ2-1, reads GGIITQTPKFLIGQEGQKLTLKCQQNFNHDTMYWYRQDSGKGLRLIYYSITENDLQKGDLSEGYDASREKKSSFSLTVTSAQKNEMAVFLCASSLGGPDSNYAEQFFGPGTRLTVL.

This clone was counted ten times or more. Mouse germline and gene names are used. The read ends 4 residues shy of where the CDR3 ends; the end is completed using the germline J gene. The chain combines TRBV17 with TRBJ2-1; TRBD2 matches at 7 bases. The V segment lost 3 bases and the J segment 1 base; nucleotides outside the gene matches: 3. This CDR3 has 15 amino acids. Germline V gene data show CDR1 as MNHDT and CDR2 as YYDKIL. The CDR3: CASSRTWGNYAEQFF. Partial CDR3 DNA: TGTGCTAGCAGTAGGACCTGGGGGAACTATGCT. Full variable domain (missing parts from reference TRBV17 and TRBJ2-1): DTTVKQNPRYKLARVGKPVNLICSQTMNHDTMYWYQKKPNQAPKLLLFYYDKILNREADTFEKFQSSRPNNSFCSLYIGSAGLEYSAMYLCASSRTWGNYAEQFFGPGTRLTVL.

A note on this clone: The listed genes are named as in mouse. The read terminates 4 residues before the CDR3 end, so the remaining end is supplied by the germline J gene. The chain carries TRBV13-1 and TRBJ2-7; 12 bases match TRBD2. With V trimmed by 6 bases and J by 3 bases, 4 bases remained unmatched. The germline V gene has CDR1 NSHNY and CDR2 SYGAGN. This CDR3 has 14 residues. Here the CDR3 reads CASTPGLGGYEQYF. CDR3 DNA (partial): TGTGCCAGCACCCCGGGACTGGGGGGCTAT.

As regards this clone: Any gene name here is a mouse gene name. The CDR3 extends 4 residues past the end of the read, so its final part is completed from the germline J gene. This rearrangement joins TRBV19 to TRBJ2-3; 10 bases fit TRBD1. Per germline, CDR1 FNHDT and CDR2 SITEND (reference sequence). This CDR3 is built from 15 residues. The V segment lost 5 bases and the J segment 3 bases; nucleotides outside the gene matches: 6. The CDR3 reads CASRPDRGRAETLYF. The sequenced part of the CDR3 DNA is TGTGCCAGCAGGCCCGACAGGGGGCGAGCAGAA.

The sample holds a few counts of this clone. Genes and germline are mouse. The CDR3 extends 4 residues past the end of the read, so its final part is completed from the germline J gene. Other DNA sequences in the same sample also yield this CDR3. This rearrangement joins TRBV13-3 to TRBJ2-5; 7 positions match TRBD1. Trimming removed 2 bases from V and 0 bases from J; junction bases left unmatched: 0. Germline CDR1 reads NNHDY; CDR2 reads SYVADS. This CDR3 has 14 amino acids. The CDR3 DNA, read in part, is TGTGCCAGCAGTGAGACAGGGAACCAAGAC. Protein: CASSETGNQD. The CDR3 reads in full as CASSETGNQDTQYF.

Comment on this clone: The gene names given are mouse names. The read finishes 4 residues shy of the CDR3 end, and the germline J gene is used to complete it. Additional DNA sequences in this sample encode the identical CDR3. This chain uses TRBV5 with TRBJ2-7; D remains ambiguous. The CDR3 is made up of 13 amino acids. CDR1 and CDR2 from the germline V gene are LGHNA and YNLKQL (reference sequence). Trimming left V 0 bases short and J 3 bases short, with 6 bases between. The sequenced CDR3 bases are TGTGCCAGCAGCCAAGATAGCAGCTAT. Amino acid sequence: CASSQDSSY. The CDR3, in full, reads CASSQDSSYEQYF.

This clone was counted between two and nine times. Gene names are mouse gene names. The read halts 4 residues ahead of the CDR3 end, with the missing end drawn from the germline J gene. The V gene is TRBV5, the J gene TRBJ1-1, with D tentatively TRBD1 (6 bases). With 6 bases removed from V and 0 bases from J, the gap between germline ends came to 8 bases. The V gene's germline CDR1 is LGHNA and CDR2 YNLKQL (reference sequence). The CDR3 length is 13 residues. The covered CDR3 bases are TGTGCCAGCAGGGACAGAACAAACACA. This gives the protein CASRDRTNT. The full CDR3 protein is CASRDRTNTEVFF.

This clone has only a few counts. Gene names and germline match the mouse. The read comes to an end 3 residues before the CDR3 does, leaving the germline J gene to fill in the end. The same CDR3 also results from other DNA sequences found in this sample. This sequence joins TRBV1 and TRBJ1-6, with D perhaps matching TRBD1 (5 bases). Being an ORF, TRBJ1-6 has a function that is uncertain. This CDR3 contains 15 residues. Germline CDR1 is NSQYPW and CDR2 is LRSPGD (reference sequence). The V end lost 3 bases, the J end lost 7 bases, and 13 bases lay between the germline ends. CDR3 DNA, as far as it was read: TGCACCTGCAGTGCTGGGACCGGGGGGAATTCGCCC. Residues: CTCSAGTGGNSP. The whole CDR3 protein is CTCSAGTGGNSPLYF.

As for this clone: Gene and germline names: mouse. The CDR3 reads CASSSGLGYEQYF. The covered CDR3 bases are TGTGCCAGCAGTTCCGGACTGGGGTAT. The chain has TRBV14 and TRBJ2-7, with 9 bases lining up with TRBD2. The missing CDR3 end, 4 residues past where the read stops, is filled in from the germline J gene. The CDR3 has 13 amino acids. From germline, CDR1 is SGHDT and CDR2 FRDEAV.

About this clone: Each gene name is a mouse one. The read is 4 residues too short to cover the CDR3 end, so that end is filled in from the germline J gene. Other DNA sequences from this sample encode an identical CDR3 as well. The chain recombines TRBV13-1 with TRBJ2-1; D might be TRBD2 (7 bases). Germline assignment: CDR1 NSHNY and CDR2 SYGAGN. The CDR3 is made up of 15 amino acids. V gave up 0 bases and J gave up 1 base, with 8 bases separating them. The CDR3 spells CASSDGGANYAEQFF. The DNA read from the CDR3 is TGTGCCAGCAGTGATGGGGGGGCGAACTATGCT.

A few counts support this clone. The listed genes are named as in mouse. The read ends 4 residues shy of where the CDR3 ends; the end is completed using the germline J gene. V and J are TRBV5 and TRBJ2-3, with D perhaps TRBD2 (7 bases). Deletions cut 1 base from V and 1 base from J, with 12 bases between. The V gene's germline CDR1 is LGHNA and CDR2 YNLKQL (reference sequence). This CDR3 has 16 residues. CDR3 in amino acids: CASSQGGALGAETLYF. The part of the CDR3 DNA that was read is TGTGCCAGCAGCCAAGGGGGGGCGCTGGGTGCAGAA.

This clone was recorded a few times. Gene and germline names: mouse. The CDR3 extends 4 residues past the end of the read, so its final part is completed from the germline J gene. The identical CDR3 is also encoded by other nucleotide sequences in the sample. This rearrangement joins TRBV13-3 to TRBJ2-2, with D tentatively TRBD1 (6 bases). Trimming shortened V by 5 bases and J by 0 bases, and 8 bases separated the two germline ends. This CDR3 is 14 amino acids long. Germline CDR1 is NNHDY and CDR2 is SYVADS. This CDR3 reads CASSEGANTGQLYF. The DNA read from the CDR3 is TGTGCCAGCAGCGAGGGGGCAAACACCGGG.

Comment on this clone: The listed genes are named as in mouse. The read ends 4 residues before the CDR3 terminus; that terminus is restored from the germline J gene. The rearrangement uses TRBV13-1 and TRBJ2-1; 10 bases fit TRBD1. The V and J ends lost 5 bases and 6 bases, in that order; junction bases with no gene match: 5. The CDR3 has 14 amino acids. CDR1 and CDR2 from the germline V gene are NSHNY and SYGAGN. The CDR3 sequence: CASSRQGAGAEQFF. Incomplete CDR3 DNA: TGTGCCAGCAGCCGACAGGGGGCTGGTGCT.